This T cell receptor beta chain is drawn from a study of cytomegalovirus exposure and HLA in healthy donors. TCRdb's table, derived via immunoSEQ multiplex PCR, lists solely in-frame clones and lacks some. The table shows approximately 210,000 clones, with almost 90% occurring only once. Broader study findings: The listing of 150 to 200 TCR beta chains classed them as cytomegalovirus-associated. Confirmation was obtained in vitro that three CMV-associated chains are specific for CMV antigens. The classifier, whose performance was assessed in both the original and validation cohorts, reportedly diagnosed cytomegalovirus status with high specificity and sensitivity.

Worth noting for this clone: The target antigen is unknown.

Trimming took off 0 bases at V and 4 bases at J, with 12 bases between the two ends. From germline, CDR1 is MGHRA and CDR2 YSYEKL. This CDR3 contains 15 residues. V and J are TRBV4-1 and TRBJ1-1; D is ambiguous. The sample taken for sequencing was PBMCs. This receptor was identified in a woman younger than 35 in good health and CMV-seronegative. The CDR3 reads CASSQEPAGVTEAFF. The CDR3 nucleotides are TGCGCCAGCAGCCAAGAGCCGGCGGGTGTCACTGAAGCTTTCTTT.